These T cell receptor beta chains were read from a single sample in a study of cytomegalovirus exposure and HLA in healthy donors. Assay used: immunoSEQ multiplex PCR; TCRdb lists only in-frame clones, some missing. The table records approximately 150,000 clones, roughly 85% of them present only once. Material for sequencing was PBMCs. These receptors were taken from a woman aged 50 to 65 in good health and CMV-seronegative. The CDR3 runs from the conserved cysteine through the conserved F or W. D genes are given only for firm matches. Expanded clones get a size class; other rows say once, few or many, or leave the size out.

D	V	J	size	DNA	CDR3
TRBD2	TRBV5-4	TRBJ2-2	NA	TGTGCCAGCAGCTCCTCGGGACTAGCGGGGGGGCGGGGCACCGGGGAGCTGTTTTTT	CASSSSGLAGGRGTGELFF
TRBD1	TRBV5-5	TRBJ2-7	NA	TGTGCCAGCAGCCTAAGGGACAGTCCCTACGAGCAGTACTTC	CASSLRDSPYEQYF
TRBD1	TRBV6-1	TRBJ1-2	NA	TGTGCCAGCAGTGTCTACAGGGGAACGGACTATGGCTACACCTTC	CASSVYRGTDYGYTF
TRBD1	TRBV19	TRBJ1-1	NA	TGTGCCAGTAGTTTGGAGACAGGGGGGAACACTGAAGCTTTCTTT	CASSLETGGNTEAFF
NA	TRBV5-1	TRBJ2-7	NA	TGCGCCAGCAGCCCCACAGGGATCCCTTACGAGCAGTACTTC	CASSPTGIPYEQYF
NA	TRBV19	TRBJ1-5	NA	TGTGCCAGTAGTATGATCGGGGAGGGGTCGGCTCAGCCCCAGCATTTT	CASSMIGEGSAQPQHF
TRBD1	TRBV28	TRBJ1-5	NA	TGTGCCAGCAGTCGTCCAGACAGGGGCGGACAGCCCCAGCATTTT	CASSRPDRGGQPQHF
NA	TRBV15	TRBJ2-7	NA	TGTGCCACCAGCAGGGAAACCCTGGGGCCCTACGAGCAGTACTTC	CATSRETLGPYEQYF
NA	TRBV20-1	TRBJ2-1	NA	TGCAGTGCTAGAGGCGATATGGAGCAGTTCTTC	CSARGDMEQFF
TRBD2	TRBV9	TRBJ2-1	NA	TGTGCCAGCAGCGCCCGGACTAGCGTGTACAATGAGCAGTTCTTC	CASSARTSVYNEQFF
TRBD2	TRBV7-3	TRBJ2-7	NA	TGTGCCAGCAGCTCAGGACCGGGACTAGCGGCCCAGAAGTACTTC	CASSSGPGLAAQKYF
NA	TRBV5-6	TRBJ1-2	once	TGTGCCAGCAGCCTCAATCCTCAGGGCAGCGGGAGTTTCACCTTC	CASSLNPQGSGSFTF
TRBD1	TRBV19	TRBJ1-2	NA	TGTGCCAGTAGTGAGAGACAGGGTTATGGCTACACCTTC	CASSERQGYGYTF
NA	TRBV7-3	TRBJ2-1	NA	TGTGCCAGCAGCTTTTTTCCGGGTCAGCAGTTCTTC	CASSFFPGQQFF
TRBD1	TRBV5-6	TRBJ2-6	NA	TGTGCCAGCAGCCCGACAGGGTTAGGGGCCAACGTCCTGACTTTC	CASSPTGLGANVLTF
NA	TRBV4-3	TRBJ2-1	NA	TGCGCCAGCAGCCAAGATTTTGGGACATCGAGGGTGAATGAGCAGTTCTTC	CASSQDFGTSRVNEQFF
NA	TRBV9	TRBJ2-7	NA	TGTGCCAGCAGCGTGGCGGGGCGGTCCTACGAGCAGTACTTC	CASSVAGRSYEQYF
NA	TRBV28	TRBJ1-1	NA	TGTGCCAGCAGACGGAGTGAAGCTTTCTTT	CASRRSEAFF
NA	TRBV28	TRBJ1-6	NA	TGTGCCAGCAAAGGCAGCGCTAATTCACCCCTCCACTTT	CASKGSANSPLHF
NA	TRBV10-2	TRBJ2-7	NA	TGCGCCAGCAGACAGGGTTCTGTTTACGAGCAGTACTTC	CASRQGSVYEQYF
NA	TRBV28	TRBJ1-6	NA	TGTGCCAGCAGCCAGAATTCACCCCTCCACTTT	CASSQNSPLHF
NA	TRBV7-2	TRBJ1-5	NA	TGTGCCAGCAGGCGGCCGGGAGATCAGCCCCAGCATTTT	CASRRPGDQPQHF